A single sample is the source of the 5 T cell receptor beta chains below, sequenced in a study of CD8+CD57+ T cells in acquired aplastic anemia. Using genomic DNA as the template, TCR beta VDJ and CDR3 profiling was carried out. In TCRdb, the reads were re-called with MiXCR into one record per CDR3 protein. The table shows under 150,000 distinct CDR3 sequences, with less than 45% occurring only once. Sequenced input: sorted CD4+, CD8+, or CD8+CD57+ T cells (not recorded which) from PBMCs. These receptors were obtained from a human donor in good health, serving as a control.

Only a few counts were recorded for this clonotype. The chain combines TRBV28 with TRBJ2-3; D ambiguous. Germline lookup yields CDR1 MDHEN and CDR2 SYDVKM. V was clipped by 5 bases and J by 4 bases, with 22 bases between them. The CDR3 contains 17 residues. In DNA, the CDR3 is TGTGCCAGCAGTCCCCTGGGTCAAGCTCTCCTTGCAGATACGCAGTATTTT. This codes for CASSPLGQALLADTQYF.

This clonotype was observed a handful of times. V is TRBV3-1 and J is TRBJ1-2; 11 bases align to TRBD1. The CDR3 is 14 amino acids. After removal of 3 bases from V and 8 bases from J, the junction contained 5 bases not matched to a gene. Germline V gene data show CDR1 as LGHDT and CDR2 as YNNKEL (reference sequence). CDR3 in amino acids: CASSQAGQGEGYTF. CDR3 DNA: TGTGCCAGCAGCCAGGCGGGACAGGGGGAAGGCTACACCTTC.

In its sample, this clonotype was seen a few times. The chain is built from TRBV27 and TRBJ1-1; D is ambiguous. Germline assignment: CDR1 MNHEY and CDR2 SMNVEV (reference sequence). The CDR3 covers 11 residues. Trimming pared 8 bases from V and 5 bases from J, leaving 9 bases between. The CDR3: CASAMGTEAFF. The CDR3 nucleotides are TGTGCCAGCGCCATGGGAACTGAAGCTTTCTTT.

Remarks on this clonotype: Germline is not matched at one junction end, which may reflect a read error. The V call is TRBV5-1, the J call TRBJ1-2, with 7 bases matching TRBD1. The CDR3 contains 14 residues. CDR1 is SGHRS, CDR2 YFSETQ, per germline. CDR3 amino acids: CASSLGQGNDGYTF. The CDR3 DNA follows: TGCGCCAGCAGCTTGGGACAGGGTAACGATGGCTACACCTTC.

This clonotype has at least ten counts. The chain combines TRBV3-1 with TRBJ2-3; D is possibly TRBD2 (5 bases). Looked up from germline, CDR1 is LGHDT and CDR2 is YNNKEL (reference sequence). CDR3 length equals 15 residues. V lost 6 bases and J lost 4, with 17 bases in between. The CDR3 bases are TGTGCCAGCAGGCCAAGATCTGAGAGGGCAGATACGCAGTATTTT. Encoded protein: CASRPRSERADTQYF.